This entry is about one T cell receptor beta chain. The sample comes from a study of blood T cell repertoires in COVID-19. Across the study: COVID-19 samples collected from the United States, Italy and Spain covered acute and convalescent phases. In each case, the material was cDNA or gDNA derived from T cells, B-cell-depleted T cells, or PBMCs.

This CDR3 is built from 15 residues. Looked up from germline, CDR1 is MNHEY and CDR2 is SVGEGT. The V and J ends lost 2 bases and 2 bases, in that order; junction bases with no gene match: 4. As originally analysed: Amplification of reference gene primers was used by the study to estimate nucleated cell counts. The repertoire was sequenced with immunoSEQ multiplex PCR; TCRdb's copy has only in-frame clones and lacks some. V and J calls and clone size come straight from that table; D and trimming were deduced from the DNA. This table has roughly 100,000 clones, roughly 87% appearing once. Source material: peripheral blood. The chain recombines TRBV6-2 or TRBV6-3 with TRBJ2-3, with 7 bases that match TRBD1. The TCR sequence derives from a man between 45 and 60 years old in a cohort sampled during active COVID-19. CDR3 protein: CASSYRGLPTDTQYF. In DNA, the CDR3 is TGTGCCAGCAGTTACAGGGGGCTCCCCACAGATACGCAGTATTTT.